This T cell receptor (beta chain) is from a study of OX40 agonist ivuxolimab in advanced cancers. Findings and caveats of the study: Among T cells, CD8+ cells averaged more expanded clones than CD4+ cells.

On this clone itself: Antigen unknown.

Clones were read by immunoSEQ multiplex PCR, and TCRdb kept only the in-frame ones, dropping some. This sample has approximately 47,000 clones, with 88% found just once. The CDR3 consists of 15 residues. Trimming removed 6 bases at V and 3 bases at J, with 17 bases between. The germline gives CDR1 MNHNY, CDR2 SVGAGI (reference sequence). The chain joins TRBV6-6 to TRBJ1-2, with D possibly TRBD1 on 5 matching bases. Sequenced material: CD4+ or CD8+ T cells sorted from blood, taken in a trial of the OX40 agonist ivuxolimab. The source of this sequence is an adult with an advanced solid tumor such as melanoma, head and neck, liver or kidney cancer. Here the CDR3 reads CASRRVPTGDYGYTF. Written as DNA, the CDR3 is TGTGCCAGCAGAAGAGTGCCAACAGGAGACTATGGCTACACCTTC.